The TCR beta chain under discussion was sequenced for a study of cytomegalovirus exposure and HLA in healthy donors. The CDR3 contains 12 residues. V lost 5 bases and J lost 4, with 5 bases in between. From germline, CDR1 is LNHDA and CDR2 SQIVND (reference sequence). Vbeta (60) and Jbeta (13) primers were used in the PCR. The data were produced by immunoSEQ multiplex PCR, yet TCRdb's version contains in-frame clones alone and is incomplete. The data contain 77,000 or so clones, 65% to 90% of them singletons. The chain joins TRBV19 to TRBJ2-2, with D unresolved. This TCR came from a man between 65 and 85 years old in good health and CMV-seropositive. The sample taken for sequencing was PBMCs. As DNA, the CDR3 is TGTGCCAGTAGTTTTCTCACCGGGGAGCTGTTTTTT. As protein: CASSFLTGELFF.